A selection of T cell receptor beta chains follows, all from one sample in a study of blood T cell repertoires in COVID-19. The table came from immunoSEQ multiplex PCR; TCRdb's copy has only in-frame clones and leaves some out. Of 40,000 or so clones in the sample, under 90% were seen once. Source material: peripheral blood. The receptors were sampled from a human donor in a cohort sampled during active COVID-19. Both conserved end residues are part of each CDR3. A D gene is named only where the DNA matches it firmly. Only some rows state a clone size, as once, few, many or a class for expanded clones.

NA	TRBV19	TRBJ1-1	NA	TGTGCCAGTAGTCAAGCTCTGAACACTGAAGCTTTCTTT	CASSQALNTEAFF
NA	TRBV7-9	TRBJ2-7	NA	TGTGCCAGCAGCCAGATTAATTACGAGCAGTACTTC	CASSQINYEQYF
once	TRBV25-1	TRBJ1-2	TRBD1	TGTGCCAGCAGTGAACCCGGGACAGGGGGCCCTAACTATGGCTACACCTTC	CASSEPGTGGPNYGYTF
NA	TRBV12-3/TRBV12-4	TRBJ1-1	NA	TGTGCCAGCAGGCCGGGGGTGTATGAAGCTTTCTTT	CASRPGVYEAFF
NA	TRBV18	TRBJ2-7	NA	TGTGCCAGCTCACCACAACAGAGCTCCTACGAGCAGTACTTC	CASSPQQSSYEQYF
NA	TRBV5-6	TRBJ1-1	NA	TGTGCCAGCAGCATGGTGAGCACTGAAGCTTTCTTT	CASSMVSTEAFF
NA	TRBV7-2	TRBJ2-7	NA	TGTGCCAGCAGCTTATTTACGGGGAACTACGAGCAGTACTTC	CASSLFTGNYEQYF
NA	TRBV18	TRBJ1-3	TRBD1	TGTGCCAGCTCACCCGGGACAGGGGGCAGTCCGGCTGGAAACACCATATATTTT	CASSPGTGGSPAGNTIYF
NA	TRBV6-5	TRBJ1-2	TRBD1	TGTGCCAGCAGTTACCGGGACAGGATCTATGGCTACACCTTC	CASSYRDRIYGYTF
NA	TRBV7-2	TRBJ2-7	TRBD2	TGTGCCAGCAGCCCCCGACTAGCGGGGGGCTACGAGCAGTACTTC	CASSPRLAGGYEQYF
NA	TRBV25-1	TRBJ2-7	TRBD1	TGTGCCAGCAGTGAATCTGGACAGGGGTACGAGCAGTACTTC	CASSESGQGYEQYF
once	TRBV27	TRBJ1-6	NA	TGTGCCAGCAGGTCGCTAGGATCCTATAATTCACCCCTCCACTTT	CASRSLGSYNSPLHF
NA	TRBV19	TRBJ1-2	TRBD1	TGTGCCAGTAGTCGACAGGGCGAGTTCAACTATGGCTACACCTTC	CASSRQGEFNYGYTF
NA	TRBV18	TRBJ1-2	NA	TGTGCCAGCTCACCAACGAATTTGGGAGATGGCTACACCTTC	CASSPTNLGDGYTF
NA	TRBV4-2	TRBJ1-4	NA	TGTGCCAGCAGCCAAGTTCGGGAAAATGAAAAACTGTTTTTT	CASSQVRENEKLFF
NA	TRBV18	TRBJ1-2	NA	TGTGCCAGCTCACGGGCAGGAGGCGACTATGGCTACACCTTC	CASSRAGGDYGYTF
NA	TRBV13	TRBJ1-5	TRBD1	TGTGCCAGCAGCCGGACAGGGGGCAATCAGCCCCAGCATTTT	CASSRTGGNQPQHF
few	TRBV5-6	TRBJ1-3	NA	TGTGCCAGCAGCTTGCCAGGGATGGATGGAAACACCATATATTTT	CASSLPGMDGNTIYF
NA	TRBV27	TRBJ2-7	NA	TGTGCCAGCAGTTTTCAGGCAGGCTCCTACGAGCAGTACTTC	CASSFQAGSYEQYF
NA	TRBV1	TRBJ1-6	NA	TGCACCAGCATCCTTTTCGGGGCACCCCTCCACTTT	CTSILFGAPLHF
NA	TRBV4-1	TRBJ1-6	NA	TGCGCCAGCAGCCCTACACAGGGTTTAGGGTCACCCCTCCACTTT	CASSPTQGLGSPLHF
NA	TRBV18	TRBJ1-1	NA	TGTGCCAGCTCACCTCAGGGAAGCGCTGAAGCTTTCTTT	CASSPQGSAEAFF
NA	TRBV4-1	TRBJ2-7	TRBD1	TGCGCCAGCAGCCAAGAGGGACAGGCGAGCGACGAGCAGTACTTC	CASSQEGQASDEQYF
NA	TRBV7-2	TRBJ1-5	NA	TGTGCCAGCAGCTTAAGAGCAGGGAATCAGCCCCAGCATTTT	CASSLRAGNQPQHF
NA	TRBV29-1	TRBJ1-1	NA	TGCAGCGTTGAACGGGGGGCCGGGAGTGAAGCTTTCTTT	CSVERGAGSEAFF
NA	TRBV5-4	TRBJ1-2	TRBD1	TGTGCCAGCAGCATAGACAGGGTGGGTGGCTACACCTTC	CASSIDRVGGYTF
once	TRBV19	TRBJ1-3	NA	TGTGCCAGTTGCAGCCTCAGGGACTCTGGAAACACCATATATTTT	CASCSLRDSGNTIYF
NA	TRBV29-1	TRBJ1-1	NA	TGCAGCGTTCCCAACCGAGGGGGGGCCACTGAAGCTTTCTTT	CSVPNRGGATEAFF
NA	TRBV13	TRBJ1-1	NA	TGTGCCAGCAGCTCGGTCGGGTCGACTGAAGCTTTCTTT	CASSSVGSTEAFF
NA	TRBV5-4	TRBJ1-1	TRBD1	TGTGCCAGCAGCCGGGACAGGAGTAACACTGAAGCTTTCTTT	CASSRDRSNTEAFF
NA	TRBV10-3	TRBJ1-2	NA	TGTGCCATCAGTCCGGAGGGTGACTATGGCTACACCTTC	CAISPEGDYGYTF
NA	TRBV9	TRBJ1-6	NA	TGTGCCAGCAGCACTTATAGCTCCTATAATTCACCCCTCCACTTT	CASSTYSSYNSPLHF
few	TRBV5-1	TRBJ1-2	NA	TGCGCCAGCAGCCACGAAGGATCGGGGGGCTACACCTTC	CASSHEGSGGYTF
once	TRBV5-5	TRBJ2-7	NA	TGTGCCAGCAACCCCACTGGAACAGGGCTAGGCTACGAGCAGTACTTC	CASNPTGTGLGYEQYF
once	TRBV2	TRBJ1-4	TRBD1	TGTGCCAGCAGTGACAGGGGGAGTGCAACTAATGAAAAACTGTTTTTT	CASSDRGSATNEKLFF
few	TRBV5-5	TRBJ1-4	NA	TGTGCCAGCAGCTTGGAGGGGAGGGTTCGGGAAAAACTGTTTTTT	CASSLEGRVREKLFF
NA	TRBV12-5	TRBJ1-6	TRBD1	TGTGCTAGTGGTTTGAAAACGACAGGGAGGTTAGATTCACCCCTCCACTTT	CASGLKTTGRLDSPLHF
NA	TRBV19	TRBJ1-5	TRBD1	TGTGCCAGTAGCGAGGGGACAGGGGGACAGCCCCAGCATTTT	CASSEGTGGQPQHF
NA	TRBV27	TRBJ2-1	TRBD2	TGTGCCAGCAGCCGAATAGCGGGGGTTCACAATGAGCAGTTCTTC	CASSRIAGVHNEQFF
NA	TRBV19	TRBJ1-5	NA	TGTGCCAGTAGTATCTGGGGGGGCTCCTCTCATAGCAATCAGCCCCAGCATTTT	CASSIWGGSSHSNQPQHF
NA	TRBV9	TRBJ2-7	NA	TGTGCCAGCAGCGACCGGGACGGGAGCTACGAGCAGTACTTC	CASSDRDGSYEQYF
NA	TRBV18	TRBJ1-6	NA	TGTGCCAGCTCACCAACAGACTATAATTCACCCCTCCACTTT	CASSPTDYNSPLHF
NA	TRBV7-6	TRBJ1-1	TRBD1	TGTGCCAGCAGCTCGGGACAGGGGGAAACTGAAGCTTTCTTT	CASSSGQGETEAFF
NA	TRBV19	TRBJ1-5	NA	TGTGCCAGTAGTAGTCACCGGAGCAATCAGCCCCAGCATTTT	CASSSHRSNQPQHF
NA	TRBV24-1	TRBJ2-7	NA	TGTGCCACCAGTGATTCATCGTCGGGTGAGCAGTACTTC	CATSDSSSGEQYF
NA	TRBV7-9	TRBJ1-4	TRBD1	TGTGCCAGCAGCCGTTGGACAGGGTTAACTAATGAAAAACTGTTTTTT	CASSRWTGLTNEKLFF
few	TRBV7-9	TRBJ1-2	NA	TGTGCCAGCAGCTTTGGGGACTCCAATCGGGGCTACACCTTC	CASSFGDSNRGYTF
NA	TRBV19	TRBJ1-2	NA	TGTGCCAGTAGTATACGGAGTGGACAGAATTCCTATGGCTACACCTTC	CASSIRSGQNSYGYTF
NA	TRBV6-5	TRBJ1-2	NA	TGTGCCAGCAGGCGGGGTAGAAACTATGGCTACACCTTC	CASRRGRNYGYTF
NA	TRBV4-1	TRBJ1-5	NA	TGCGCCAGCAGCCAAGAAGCTCCCGATAGCAATCAGCCCCAGCATTTT	CASSQEAPDSNQPQHF
NA	TRBV10-3	TRBJ2-7	TRBD1	TGTGCCACCAACAGGGGTCAGTACGAGCAGTACTTC	CATNRGQYEQYF
NA	TRBV18	TRBJ2-1	TRBD1	TGTGCCAGCTCACCCGGACAGGGACCTTACAATGAGCAGTTCTTC	CASSPGQGPYNEQFF
once	TRBV6-6	TRBJ1-6	NA	TGTGCCAGCAGTCCCCAGGCAGGGGAGGGTTCACCCCTCCACTTT	CASSPQAGEGSPLHF
NA	TRBV6-2/TRBV6-3	TRBJ1-6	TRBD1	TGTGCCAGCAGCCGGGACAGTTCACCCCTCCACTTT	CASSRDSSPLHF
NA	TRBV6-6	TRBJ1-2	NA	TGTGCCAGCAGTTACAGTAGAAGTTGGGGCTACACCTTC	CASSYSRSWGYTF
NA	TRBV7-2	TRBJ2-7	TRBD2	TGTGCCAGCAGCTTGCGCGGGGGGACCTCCTACGAGCAGTACTTC	CASSLRGGTSYEQYF
NA	TRBV7-2	TRBJ1-1	NA	TGTGCCAGCAGCAAGCAAGAGGACACTGAAGCTTTCTTT	CASSKQEDTEAFF
NA	TRBV5-1	TRBJ2-1	NA	TGCGCCAGCAGTCCCGAGACACCTTACAGGGAATCAACCAATGGGCAGTTCTTC	CASSPETPYRESTNGQFF